This TCR beta chain was recovered during a study of beta chain features in type 1 diabetes. One heparinised draw, averaging roughly 0.12 L, was taken per donor. CD45RO/CCR7/CD25/CD127/CD95/CD27 sorting isolated CD4+ naive, central memory, regulatory and stem cell-like memory cells. General study findings and limits: Type 1 diabetes patients showed a moderate but significant shortening of TCRB CDR3s in all four CD4+ subsets.

Of the isolated RNA, all was reverse transcribed, and so the sequenced material was expressed TCRB transcripts. Approximately 3.5 million reads, on average, came from each naive, central memory and regulatory T cell sample. The assay was immunoSEQ multiplex PCR, and TCRdb's table has in-frame clones only and misses some. This table holds over 200,000 clones, approximately 10% found once. This clone appeared a few times. Its target is not known. Trimming took 5 bases from V and 1 from J; bases not matched to a gene: 2. In germline, CDR1 is SEHNR, CDR2 FQNEAQ (reference sequence). This CDR3 comprises 16 residues.

This chain connects TRBV7-9 to TRBJ2-3, with 14 bases aligning to TRBD2. The TCR was taken from a young man with type 1 diabetes. Specimen: naive CD4+ T cells from blood. The CDR3 DNA sequence: TGTGCCAGCAGCGCGGGACTAGCGGGGGGCACAGATACGCAGTATTTT. Protein product: CASSAGLAGGTDTQYF.